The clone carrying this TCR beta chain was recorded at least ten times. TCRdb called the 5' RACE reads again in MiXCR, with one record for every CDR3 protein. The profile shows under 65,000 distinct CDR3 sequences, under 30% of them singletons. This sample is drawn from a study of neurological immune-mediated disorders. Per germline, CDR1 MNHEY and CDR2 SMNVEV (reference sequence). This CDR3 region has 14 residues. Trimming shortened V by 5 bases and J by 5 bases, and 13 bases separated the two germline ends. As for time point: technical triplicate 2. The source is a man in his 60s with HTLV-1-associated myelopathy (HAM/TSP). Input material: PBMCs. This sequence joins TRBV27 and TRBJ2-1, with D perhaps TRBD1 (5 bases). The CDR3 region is CASSTRPGNNEQFF. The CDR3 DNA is TGTGCCAGCAGTACCCGCCCAGGGAACAATGAGCAGTTCTTC.